The T cell receptor (beta chain) under discussion was sequenced for a study of graft-versus-host responses after intestinal transplantation. Across the whole study: Each transplant was multivisceral, liver-intestinal, or isolated intestinal. All recipients got anti-thymocyte globulin induction, then tacrolimus and steroids for 2 to 4 years.

This CDR3 spans 14 amino acids. V lost 7 bases and J lost 4, with 16 bases in between. In germline, CDR1 is SEHNR, CDR2 FQNEAQ (reference sequence). Study-wide findings and caveats: Among recipient marrow samples, GvH clones were found; some appeared first in ileum or blood. Allografts of patients with graft-donor T cell macrochimerism showed high graft-versus-host to host-versus-graft clone ratios.

With regard to this clone: The antigen is unknown.

The protocol was immunoSEQ multiplex PCR, while the TCRdb copy is restricted to in-frame clones and leaves out a portion. The repertoire holds 75,000 to 100,000 clones, with just under 95% as singletons. Sequencing used unstimulated CD8+ T cells sorted from spleen or lymph node cells, obtained before intestinal transplant. This chain uses TRBV7-9 with TRBJ1-2; D gene ambiguous. The sequence was collected from a human donor who received an intestinal transplant. The CDR3 coding sequence is TGTGCCAGCACCGCTGAGGGTTTCGCCTATGGCTACACCTTC. Translation gives CASTAEGFAYGYTF.